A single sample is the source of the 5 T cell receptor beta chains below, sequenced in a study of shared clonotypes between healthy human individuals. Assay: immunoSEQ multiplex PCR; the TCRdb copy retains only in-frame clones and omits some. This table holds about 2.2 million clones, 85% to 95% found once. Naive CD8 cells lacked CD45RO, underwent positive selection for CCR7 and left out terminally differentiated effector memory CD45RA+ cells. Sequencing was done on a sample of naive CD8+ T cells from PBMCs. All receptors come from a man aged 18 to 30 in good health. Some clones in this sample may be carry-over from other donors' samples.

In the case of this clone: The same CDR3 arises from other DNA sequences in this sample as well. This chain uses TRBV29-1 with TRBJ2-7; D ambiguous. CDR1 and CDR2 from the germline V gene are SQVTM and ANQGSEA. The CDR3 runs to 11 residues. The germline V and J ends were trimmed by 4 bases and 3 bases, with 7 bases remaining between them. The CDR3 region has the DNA TGCAGCGTTGGTGGCGGCTACGAGCAGTACTTC. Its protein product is CSVGGGYEQYF.

The CDR3, as DNA: TGCAGCGTCCATCTCCCGCAGGGTGCTTCCACTGAAGCTTTCTTT. Its protein is CSVHLPQGASTEAFF. The V and J genes are TRBV29-1 and TRBJ1-1; D perhaps matches TRBD1 (5 bases). CDR3 size: 15 residues. Trimming cost V 6 bases and J 4 bases, with 21 bases left between them. Per the germline V gene, CDR1 is SQVTM and CDR2 is ANQGSEA.

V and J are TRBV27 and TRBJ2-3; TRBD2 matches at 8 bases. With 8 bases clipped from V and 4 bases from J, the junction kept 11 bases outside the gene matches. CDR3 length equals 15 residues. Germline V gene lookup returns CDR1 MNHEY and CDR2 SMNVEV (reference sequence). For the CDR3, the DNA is TGTGCCAGCTTCGGGAGGGCGGATATATCAGATACGCAGTATTTT. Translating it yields CASFGRADISDTQYF.

DNA for the CDR3: TGTGCCAGCAGTTCCAGGATCGCGAACCCTCAGCAGTACTTC. Translation gives CASSSRIANPQQYF. The rearrangement joins TRBV27 to TRBJ2-7; D is unclear. Looked up from germline, CDR1 is MNHEY and CDR2 is SMNVEV (reference sequence). Between the trimmed V and J ends, which lost 4 bases and 8 bases, there was a span of 18 bases. The CDR3 consists of 14 residues.

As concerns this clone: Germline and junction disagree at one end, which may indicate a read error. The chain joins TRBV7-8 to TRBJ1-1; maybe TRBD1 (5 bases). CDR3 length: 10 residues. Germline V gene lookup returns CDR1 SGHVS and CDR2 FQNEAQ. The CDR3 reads CASRDGETFF. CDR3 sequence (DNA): TGTGCCAGCCGGGACGGTGAAACTTTCTTT.